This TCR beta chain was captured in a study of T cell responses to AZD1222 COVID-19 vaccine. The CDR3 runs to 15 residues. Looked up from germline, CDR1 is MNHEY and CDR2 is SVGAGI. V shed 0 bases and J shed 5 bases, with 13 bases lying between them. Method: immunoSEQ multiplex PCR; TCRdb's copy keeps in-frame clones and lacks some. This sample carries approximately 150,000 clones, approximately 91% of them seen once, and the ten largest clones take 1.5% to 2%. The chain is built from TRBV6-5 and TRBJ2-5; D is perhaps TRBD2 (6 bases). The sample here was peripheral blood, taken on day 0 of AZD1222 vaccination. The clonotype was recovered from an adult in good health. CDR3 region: CASSYSGGSEETQYF. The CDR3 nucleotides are TGTGCCAGCAGTTACTCTGGGGGGTCCGAGGAGACCCAGTACTTC.